Below are 27 T cell receptor beta chains sequenced from a single sample in a study of blood T cell repertoires in COVID-19. TCRdb's table, derived via immunoSEQ multiplex PCR, lists solely in-frame clones and lacks some. Found here are hundreds of thousands of clones, approximately 89% of them singletons; the top ten hold 2.9%. Sequenced: PBMCs or T cells enriched from blood (not recorded which). Receptors were obtained from a woman aged 45-65 years who had been exposed to COVID-19.

This clone appeared a single time. The V call is TRBV18, the J call TRBJ2-7; a possible D gene is TRBD2 (5 bases). Germline V gene data show CDR1 as KGHSH and CDR2 as LQKENI. This CDR3 has 15 residues. Trimming took off 0 bases at V and 4 bases at J, with 13 bases between the two ends. CDR3 sequence (DNA): TGTGCCAGCTCACCACCGTCCGGGCGCGGGTACGAGCAGTACTTC. It encodes CASSPPSGRGYEQYF.

This chain connects TRBV27 to TRBJ2-2; tentative D call: TRBD2 (6 bases). The CDR3 runs to 16 residues. CDR1 and CDR2 (germline): MNHEY, SMNVEV (reference sequence). The V gene lost 1 base and the J gene lost 0 bases, with 9 bases spanning the gap. CDR3 coding DNA: TGTGCCAGCAGTTTATTAACGGGAGCGAACACCGGGGAGCTGTTTTTT. Translated: CASSLLTGANTGELFF.

The chain is built from TRBV15 and TRBJ1-2; tentatively, D is TRBD1 (6 bases). CDR3 length: 13 residues. The V gene's germline CDR1 is LNHNV and CDR2 YYDKDF (reference sequence). Deletions cut 3 bases from V and 5 bases from J, with 10 bases between. Written as DNA, the CDR3 is TGTGCCACCAGCAGGCCGGGACAATATGGCTACACCTTC. It yields the protein CATSRPGQYGYTF.

With regard to this clone: One junction end does not reproduce the germline sequence, and a read error may be involved. The chain is built from TRBV2 and TRBJ1-1; the match to TRBD1 covers 7 bases. The CDR3 runs to 14 residues. Germline CDR1 and CDR2: SNHLY and FYNNEI. The CDR3 DNA follows: TGTGCCAGCAGTCAAGCTAGGACAGGCCCTGAAGCTTTCTTT. It yields the protein CASSQARTGPEAFF.

The V call is TRBV2, the J call TRBJ2-3; 8 bases line up with TRBD1. Trimming at V came to 4 bases and at J to 0 bases, leaving 6 bases not matched to a gene. Germline CDR1 is SNHLY and CDR2 is FYNNEI. The CDR3 runs 16 residues. The DNA for the CDR3 is TGTGCCAGCAGTGGGGGACAGGACCTTAGCACAGATACGCAGTATTTT. It is translated as CASSGGQDLSTDTQYF.

The chain has TRBV6-5 and TRBJ1-2; 7 bases are a match to TRBD1. The germline CDR1 and CDR2 sequences are MNHEY and SVGAGI. The length of the CDR3 is 14 residues. Trimming cost V 0 bases and J 4 bases; bases outside gene matches: 2. The CDR3, as DNA: TGTGCCAGCAGTTACTCGAGACAGGGCTATGGCTACACCTTC. It encodes CASSYSRQGYGYTF.

The chain carries TRBV9 and TRBJ1-6; 7 bases line up with TRBD1. The V gene's germline CDR1 is SGDLS and CDR2 YYNGEE. The CDR3 length is 14 residues. Trimming cost V 0 bases and J 9 bases; bases outside gene matches: 3. The CDR3, as DNA: TGTGCCAGCAGCGTAGCGGACAGGTTTTCACCCCTCCACTTT. The encoded protein is CASSVADRFSPLHF. Full variable domain (missing parts from reference TRBV9 and TRBJ1-6): DSGVTQTPKHLITATGQRVTLRCSPRSGDLSVYWYQQSLDQGLQFLIQYYNGEERAKGNILERFSAQQFPDLHSELNLSSLELGDSALYFCASSVADRFSPLHFGNGTRLTVT.

This chain uses TRBV6-5 with TRBJ1-1; 10 nucleotides align to TRBD1. Trimming cost V 6 bases and J 10 bases; bases outside gene matches: 8. Germline values: CDR1 MNHEY, CDR2 SVGAGI. This CDR3 spans 13 amino acids. CDR3 DNA: TGTGCCAGCAGGGCCTCCGGGACAGGGGTAGCTTTCTTT. Its protein is CASRASGTGVAFF.

Here the CDR3 reads CASSPNLAGQPQHF. The CDR3 coding sequence is TGTGCCAGCTCACCGAATTTGGCAGGGCAGCCCCAGCATTTT. The chain uses TRBV18 and TRBJ1-5; maybe TRBD1 (5 bases). Germline CDR1 reads KGHSH; CDR2 reads LQKENI. The germline V and J ends were trimmed by 3 bases and 7 bases, with 13 bases remaining between them. CDR3 length: 14 amino acids.

The chain employs TRBV5-4 and TRBJ2-7, with 10 bases lining up with TRBD1. The CDR3 sequence is 15 residues long. The junction had 9 bases not matched to a gene; V was cut back by 3 bases and J by 6 bases. The germline V gene has CDR1 SGHNT and CDR2 YYREEE (reference sequence). The CDR3 DNA is TGTGCCAGCAGCTCACCCGGGACAGGGGACCTCGAGCAGTACTTC. Translating gives CASSSPGTGDLEQYF.

The V gene is TRBV4-1, the J gene TRBJ2-1, with 9 bases fitting TRBD1. V trimming: 4 bases; J trimming: 8 bases; junction bases outside the gene matches: 12. From germline, CDR1 is MGHRA and CDR2 YSYEKL. CDR3 size: 16 residues. The CDR3: CASSPPPGQGRDEQFF. CDR3 in DNA: TGCGCCAGCAGCCCGCCGCCGGGACAGGGTAGGGATGAGCAGTTCTTC.

This clone was detected only once. The chain recombines TRBV25-1 with TRBJ1-4; D is perhaps TRBD1 (6 bases). Germline V lookup: CDR1 MGHDK, CDR2 SYGVNS. V was shortened by 1 base and J by 8 bases, with 14 bases between the two germline ends. The CDR3 spans 15 residues. The CDR3 DNA is TGTGCCAGCAGTGAATCAAAGAGCAGGGGCGAAAAACTGTTTTTT. Translated, it gives CASSESKSRGEKLFF.

The CDR3 DNA reads TGTGCCAGCAGCCAAAACCAAGCGTCAAACTATGGCTACACCTTC. Protein: CASSQNQASNYGYTF. V gene TRBV14 combines with J gene TRBJ1-2; no firm D call. Trimming removed 2 bases from V and 2 bases from J, with 12 bases in between. The CDR3 runs 15 residues. Germline CDR1 and CDR2: SGHDN and FVKESK.

Here the CDR3 DNA reads TGTGCCAGCAGCCAACAACGGACAGGGGAGATTGGGGACGAGCAGTACTTC. Translated: CASSQQRTGEIGDEQYF. The V and J genes are TRBV13 and TRBJ2-7; TRBD1 matches at 9 bases. The CDR3 is 17 amino acids. Per germline, CDR1 PRHDT and CDR2 FYEKMQ (reference sequence). The junction had 16 bases not matched to a gene; V was cut back by 5 bases and J by 5 bases.

The CDR3 DNA reads TGTGCCAGCAAAACAGGCTACAATGAGCAGTTCTTC. Translated: CASKTGYNEQFF. V gene TRBV5-8 combines with J gene TRBJ2-1; perhaps TRBD1 as D (5 bases). Germline assignment: CDR1 SGHTS and CDR2 YDEGEE. Trimming removed 6 bases from V and 3 bases from J, with 7 bases in between. This CDR3 spans 12 amino acids.

The chain is built from TRBV10-3 and TRBJ2-3, with TRBD1 matching 11 bases. The V gene end was trimmed by 11 bases and the J gene end by 4 bases; junction bases not matched to a gene: 5. This CDR3 contains 13 residues. In germline, CDR1 is ENHRY, CDR2 SYGVKD. Written as DNA, the CDR3 is TGTGCCTTAGGGGGACAGGGGGCAGATACGCAGTATTTT. This sequence encodes CALGGQGADTQYF.

This clone was counted a few times. The chain couples TRBV6-5 to TRBJ1-6, with 7 bases lining up with TRBD1. After removal of 7 bases from V and 7 bases from J, the junction contained 10 bases not matched to a gene. The CDR3 sequence is 15 residues long. CDR1 MNHEY and CDR2 SVGAGI come from the germline V gene. Here the CDR3 reads CASISHRDSNSPLHF. CDR3 DNA sequence: TGTGCCAGCATCTCCCACCGGGACAGCAATTCACCCCTCCACTTT.

The chain has TRBV28 and TRBJ1-6, with 7 bases fitting TRBD1. V was pared by 6 bases and J by 6 bases, with 11 bases of the junction left unmatched. CDR3 length: 16 residues. Germline CDR1 is MDHEN and CDR2 is SYDVKM. CDR3 in amino acids: CASRQPGQSSNSPLHF. The DNA of the CDR3 is TGTGCCAGCAGGCAACCGGGACAGTCAAGTAATTCACCCCTCCACTTT. Variable domain in full (rest from reference TRBV28 and TRBJ1-6): DVKVTQSSRYLVKRTGEKVFLECVQDMDHENMFWYRQDPGLGLRLIYFSYDVKMKEKGDIPEGYSVSREKKERFSLILESASTNQTSMYLCASRQPGQSSNSPLHFGNGTRLTVT.

CDR3 amino acids: CASGLVLSSENTGELFF. The CDR3 DNA follows: TGTGCTAGTGGTTTGGTACTTTCTAGCGAGAACACCGGGGAGCTGTTTTTT. The chain uses TRBV12-5 and TRBJ2-2; a possible D gene is TRBD2 (6 bases). CDR3 length: 17 residues. Trimming stripped 0 bases from V and 1 base from J, with 12 bases between. CDR1 and CDR2 (germline): LGHNT, FRNRAP.

Written as DNA, the CDR3 is TGCGCCAGCAGGATGGACGGAGGGAACAATGAGCAGTTCTTC. It codes for CASRMDGGNNEQFF. The chain recombines TRBV5-1 with TRBJ2-1; D perhaps matches TRBD2 (6 bases). V was trimmed by 5 bases and J by 5 bases, leaving 14 bases between them. CDR1 is SGHRS and CDR2 is YFSETQ in the germline V gene. This CDR3 contains 14 residues.

This rearrangement joins TRBV10-3 to TRBJ2-1; D is undetermined. This CDR3 has 12 amino acids. The ends were cut back, 2 bases at V and 7 bases at J, with 6 bases in the middle. Per germline, CDR1 ENHRY and CDR2 SYGVKD. The DNA of the CDR3 is TGTGCCATCAGTGAGACAGTAAATGAGCAGTTCTTC. Translating it yields CAISETVNEQFF.

V usage is TRBV11-2 and J usage is TRBJ2-7; D not resolved. The CDR3 spans 15 residues. The V end was cut by 5 bases, the J end by 1 base, with 15 bases between. CDR1 and CDR2 from the germline V gene are SGHAT and FQNNGV. The CDR3 spells CASSETVGLSYEQYF. The CDR3, as DNA: TGTGCCAGCAGCGAAACAGTAGGTCTTTCCTACGAGCAGTACTTC. Using reference TRBV11-2 and TRBJ2-7 for the parts outside the CDR3, the full variable domain is EAGVAQSPRYKIIEKRQSVAFWCNPISGHATLYWYQQILGQGPKLLIQFQNNGVVDDSQLPKDRFSAERLKGVDSTLKIQPAKLEDSAVYLCASSETVGLSYEQYFGPGTRLTVT.

The chain recombines TRBV5-8 with TRBJ2-1; D uncertain. This CDR3 contains 15 residues. V was cut by 0 bases and J by 4 bases, with 11 bases left in between. Germline V lookup: CDR1 SGHTS, CDR2 YDEGEE. The CDR3 reads CASSLDQAAYNEQFF. CDR3 bases: TGTGCCAGCAGCTTGGATCAGGCTGCTTACAATGAGCAGTTCTTC.

The V gene is TRBV5-6, the J gene TRBJ1-3; D call uncertain. V lost 1 base, J lost 0 bases, and 8 bases lay in between. CDR1 SGHDT and CDR2 YYEEEE come from the germline V gene. This CDR3 has 15 amino acids. CDR3 DNA sequence: TGTGCCAGCAGCTTGTCTTTCCTCTCTGGAAACACCATATATTTT. It specifies CASSLSFLSGNTIYF. The full variable domain, in which reference TRBV5-6 and TRBJ1-3 provide the parts outside the CDR3, is DAGVTQSPTHLIKTRGQQVTLRCSPKSGHDTVSWYQQALGQGPQFIFQYYEEEERQRGNFPDRFSGHQFPNYSSELNVNALLLGDSALYLCASSLSFLSGNTIYFGEGSWLTVV.

The rearrangement links TRBV3-1 (or the pseudogene TRBV3-2) to TRBJ2-7; 10 bases line up with TRBD2. The CDR3 consists of 18 residues. The V gene's germline CDR1 is LGHDT and CDR2 YNNKEL (reference sequence). V was pared by 3 bases and J by 0 bases, with 11 bases of the junction left unmatched. The CDR3 loop is CASSQGSGGPQGSYEQYF. The CDR3 DNA sequence: TGTGCCAGCAGCCAGGGTAGCGGGGGGCCCCAGGGCTCCTACGAGCAGTACTTC.

The gene calls are TRBV7-9 and TRBJ2-3, with D perhaps TRBD1 (6 bases). The CDR3 has 16 amino acids. The V gene lost 6 bases and the J gene lost 0 bases, with 16 bases spanning the gap. The germline gives CDR1 SEHNR, CDR2 FQNEAQ (reference sequence). The CDR3 DNA sequence: TGTGCCAGCAGTCGACTCGGACAGTCTAGCACAGATACGCAGTATTTT. As protein: CASSRLGQSSTDTQYF.

J is TRBJ2-7 and V is TRBV28; D not resolved. V was shortened by 8 bases and J by 7 bases, with 15 bases between the two germline ends. Per the germline V gene, CDR1 is MDHEN and CDR2 is SYDVKM. The length of the CDR3 is 12 residues. CDR3 region: CASLNLNGEQYF. CDR3 in DNA: TGTGCCAGCTTGAACTTGAACGGGGAGCAGTACTTC.